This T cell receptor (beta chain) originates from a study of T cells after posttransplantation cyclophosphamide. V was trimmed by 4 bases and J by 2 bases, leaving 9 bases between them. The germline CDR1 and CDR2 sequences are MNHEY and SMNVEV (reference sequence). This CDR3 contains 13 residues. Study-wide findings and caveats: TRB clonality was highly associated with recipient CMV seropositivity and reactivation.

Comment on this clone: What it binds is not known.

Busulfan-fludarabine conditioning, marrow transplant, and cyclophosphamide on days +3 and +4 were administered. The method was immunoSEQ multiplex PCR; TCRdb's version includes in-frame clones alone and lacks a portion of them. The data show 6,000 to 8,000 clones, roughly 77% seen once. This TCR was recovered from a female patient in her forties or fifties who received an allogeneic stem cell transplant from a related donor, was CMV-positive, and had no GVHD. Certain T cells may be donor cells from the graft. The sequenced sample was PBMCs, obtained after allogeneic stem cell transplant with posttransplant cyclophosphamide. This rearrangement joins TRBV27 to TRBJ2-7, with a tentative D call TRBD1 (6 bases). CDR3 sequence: CASSSGTPYEQYF. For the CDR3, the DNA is TGTGCCAGCAGTTCCGGGACACCCTACGAGCAGTACTTC.